A selection of T cell receptor beta chains follows, all from one sample in a study of T-cell reconstitution after alpha-beta-depleted transplantation in children. One entry per CDR3 protein results from TCRdb running MiXCR on the PCR reads. This table has about 90,000 distinct CDR3 sequences, roughly a sixth appearing once. The sample here was PBMCs, mostly from graft donor cells, taken 180 days after TCRalphabeta/CD19-depleted stem cell transplant. All receptors come from a male patient aged 2-9 years who had a stem cell transplant for acute lymphoblastic leukemia, so the T cells may come from the graft donor. Each CDR3 is given with its conserved first and last residue. The D gene is left open where the match is weak.

V gene	D gene	J gene	CDR3 protein
TRBV19	-	TRBJ1-2	CASSIGVDNYGYTF
TRBV10-3	-	TRBJ2-6	CAIMGTGSAGTGANVLTF
TRBV7-2	-	TRBJ2-7	CASSLPGPYEQYF
TRBV7-8	-	TRBJ2-4	CASSLAGGKNIQYF
TRBV27	-	TRBJ2-2	CASRPGRINTGELFF
TRBV20-1	TRBD2	TRBJ2-7	CSAKGLSGGVEQYF
TRBV25-1	-	TRBJ1-1	CASRRTRGTEAFF
TRBV3-1	-	TRBJ2-2	CASSQDLRAINTGELFF
TRBV20-1	-	TRBJ1-2	CSAPRARAGAIYNYGYTF
TRBV5-1	-	TRBJ1-2	CASSSTDDGGYTF
TRBV24-1	TRBD1	TRBJ2-2	CATSAPGQGGAGELFF
TRBV20-1	-	TRBJ1-2	CSASEVLDGYTF
TRBV6-5	TRBD1	TRBJ1-1	CASSYATGGEAFF
TRBV4-3	-	TRBJ1-1	CASSVTPNTEAFF
TRBV7-8	TRBD1	TRBJ1-2	CAIPGQGNYGYTF
TRBV7-7	-	TRBJ2-5	CASSLGGQVGQETQYF
TRBV27	-	TRBJ1-2	CASSTSGGRVFIGYTF
TRBV6-5	-	TRBJ2-1	CASWRGYNEQFF
TRBV12-3/TRBV12-4	-	TRBJ2-3	CASSLSRDGDTQYF
TRBV21-1	-	TRBJ2-7	CASSKSRRYSSYEQYF
TRBV6-1	-	TRBJ1-4	CASRNRDRLTNEKLFF
TRBV10-2	-	TRBJ2-3	CASSDGGGTDTQYF
TRBV3-1	TRBD1	TRBJ2-2	CASSRTGLTGELFF
TRBV12-3/TRBV12-4	-	TRBJ1-5	CASSLGWGGESNQPQHF
TRBV19	TRBD2	TRBJ2-2	CAVLGAGGVTGELFF
TRBV18	-	TRBJ1-5	CASSPRPSQGKAGNQPQHF
TRBV12-3/TRBV12-4	-	TRBJ2-5	CASSSRTGRGETQYF
TRBV5-1	TRBD1	TRBJ2-7	CASSRPGTGHEQYF
TRBV12-3/TRBV12-4	-	TRBJ2-2	CASSPGGIWNTGELFF
TRBV25-1	TRBD1	TRBJ2-7	CASQRTGEEQYF
TRBV20-1	TRBD1	TRBJ1-5	CSARGWTGGGLLSNQPQHF
TRBV7-2	-	TRBJ1-5	CACSLGEANNQPQHF
TRBV14	-	TRBJ2-7	CASSLLGGPASYEQYF
TRBV20-1	-	TRBJ1-1	CSARDLGPYRYEAFF
TRBV27	-	TRBJ2-6	CASSLRVGSSGANVLTF
TRBV7-9	-	TRBJ1-2	CASSLGTTNGYTF
TRBV7-9	-	TRBJ2-1	CASSPPQGRAQFF
TRBV7-2	-	TRBJ2-2	CASSLAGLGGELFF